Listed here are 14 T cell receptor beta chains from one sample, sequenced in a study of blood T cell repertoires in COVID-19. Method: immunoSEQ multiplex PCR; TCRdb's copy keeps in-frame clones and lacks some. This table has approximately 90,000 clones, about nine tenths appearing once. Input material: peripheral blood. These receptors were collected from a woman of 80 years or more with acute or convalescent COVID-19.

The rearrangement joins TRBV12-3 or TRBV12-4 to TRBJ2-1; the D gene is possibly TRBD2 (5 bases). V was shortened by 7 bases and J by 11 bases, with 15 bases between the two germline ends. The CDR3 is 12 amino acids. In nucleotides, the CDR3 is TGTGCCAGCACCATTGAGGGTCTAAAGCAGTTCTTC. Translated: CASTIEGLKQFF.

This chain joins TRBV5-1 and TRBJ2-3, with TRBD1 matching over 7 bases. The CDR3 length is 15 residues. The germline gives CDR1 SGHRS, CDR2 YFSETQ. Losses at the gene ends were 1 base for V and 2 bases for J; bases not matched to a gene: 4. The CDR3 DNA is TGCGCCAGCAGCTTGATTACAGGGGACACAGATACGCAGTATTTT. It codes for CASSLITGDTDTQYF.

The rearrangement uses TRBV7-8 and TRBJ2-6; D is unresolved. V was clipped by 8 bases and J by 0 bases, with 8 bases between them. CDR1 SGHVS and CDR2 FQNEAQ come from the germline V gene. The CDR3 is 14 residues long. CDR3 nucleotide sequence: TGTGCCAGCCGGAGCAGCTCTGGGGCCAACGTCCTGACTTTC. Its translation is CASRSSSGANVLTF.

The V call is TRBV10-2, the J call TRBJ1-1; D is unclear. There are 13 residues in the CDR3. Trimming took off 3 bases at V and 4 bases at J, with 9 bases between the two ends. From germline, CDR1 is WSHSY and CDR2 SAAADI. The CDR3 spells CASSEEGGTEAFF. The CDR3 DNA reads as TGCGCCAGCAGTGAAGAGGGTGGCACTGAAGCTTTCTTT.

The chain employs TRBV10-3 and TRBJ2-1; no clear D gene. This CDR3 comprises 14 residues. The germline V gene encodes CDR1 ENHRY and CDR2 SYGVKD. The V end was cut by 0 bases, the J end by 6 bases, with 9 bases between. The CDR3 sequence is CAISESLQVNEQFF. CDR3 DNA: TGTGCCATCAGTGAGTCTTTACAAGTCAATGAGCAGTTCTTC.

The rearrangement uses TRBV5-4 and TRBJ1-1; TRBD1 matches 10 bases. The CDR3 runs 14 residues. J lost 6 bases, V lost 3 bases, and 5 bases had no gene match. The V gene's germline CDR1 is SGHNT and CDR2 YYREEE (reference sequence). The CDR3 DNA sequence: TGTGCCAGCAGCTGGAGGGGACAGGGGCCTGAAGCTTTCTTT. Translation: CASSWRGQGPEAFF.

The CDR3 reads CASSYSTGYPTDTQYF. In nucleotides, the CDR3 is TGTGCCAGCAGTTACTCGACGGGTTACCCCACAGATACGCAGTATTTT. The chain uses TRBV6-5 and TRBJ2-3, with D unresolved. Between the trimmed V and J ends, which lost 0 bases and 2 bases, there was a span of 12 bases. This CDR3 spans 16 amino acids. Germline CDR1 reads MNHEY; CDR2 reads SVGAGI.

The CDR3 is CASSLGLGRWANVLTF. The DNA of the CDR3 is TGTGCCAGCAGCTTAGGATTGGGGCGGTGGGCCAACGTCCTGACTTTC. This chain joins TRBV7-2 and TRBJ2-6, with a tentative D call TRBD1 (5 bases). Germline values: CDR1 SGHTA, CDR2 FQGNSA. CDR3 size: 16 residues. The V gene lost 1 base and the J gene lost 5 bases, with 12 bases spanning the gap.

The rearrangement links TRBV29-1 to TRBJ2-1; 10 bases map to TRBD1. Germline V lookup: CDR1 SQVTM, CDR2 ANQGSEA. The CDR3 is 16 amino acids. The V gene end was trimmed by 5 bases and the J gene end by 5 bases; junction bases not matched to a gene: 12. CDR3 DNA sequence: TGCAGCGTTAGAGGGACAGGGGCAAAGAAACACAATGAGCAGTTCTTC. Amino acids: CSVRGTGAKKHNEQFF.

This clone was seen more than once but under ten times. The rearrangement uses TRBV20-1 and TRBJ1-2; D not resolved. With 6 bases removed from V and 8 bases from J, the gap between germline ends came to 10 bases. The V gene's germline CDR1 is DFQATT and CDR2 SNEGSKA (reference sequence). This CDR3 is built from 10 residues. Here the CDR3 reads CSAIDLGYTF. CDR3 DNA: TGCAGTGCCATCGACTTGGGCTACACCTTC.

The V gene is TRBV7-9, the J gene TRBJ2-7, with D perhaps TRBD1 (7 bases). Trimming removed 5 bases from V and 3 bases from J, with 20 bases in between. This CDR3 contains 16 residues. Looked up from germline, CDR1 is SEHNR and CDR2 is FQNEAQ (reference sequence). In nucleotides, the CDR3 is TGTGCCAGCAGCCAGGGGGGAGGTCCAGGAGACTACGAGCAGTACTTC. Translated, it gives CASSQGGGPGDYEQYF.

In nucleotides, the CDR3 is TGTGCCAGCAGCTTAGACACCAACACTGAAGCTTTCTTT. It is translated as CASSLDTNTEAFF. The V gene is TRBV5-4, the J gene TRBJ1-1; unclear D gene. Trimming removed 2 bases at V and 2 bases at J, with 7 bases between. CDR1 SGHNT and CDR2 YYREEE come from the germline V gene (reference sequence). This CDR3 contains 13 residues.

The rearrangement joins TRBV11-2 to TRBJ1-4; 11 bases fit TRBD1. Trimming took 5 bases from V and 5 from J; bases not matched to a gene: 10. Germline CDR1 SGHAT, CDR2 FQNNGV. The CDR3 loop spans 17 amino acids. The chain's CDR3 is CASSRGQGAAGNEKLFF. The CDR3 DNA sequence: TGTGCCAGCAGCCGCGGACAGGGGGCGGCGGGGAATGAAAAACTGTTTTTT.

This clone was detected only once. This rearrangement joins TRBV5-1 to TRBJ2-1, with 8 positions matching TRBD2. The CDR3 is 15 amino acids. V lost 6 bases to trimming and J lost 4 bases; unmatched junction nucleotides: 9. Germline assignment: CDR1 SGHRS and CDR2 YFSETQ. The CDR3 region is CASTPIAGTYNEQFF. CDR3 DNA sequence: TGCGCCAGCACCCCCATAGCGGGAACTTACAATGAGCAGTTCTTC.